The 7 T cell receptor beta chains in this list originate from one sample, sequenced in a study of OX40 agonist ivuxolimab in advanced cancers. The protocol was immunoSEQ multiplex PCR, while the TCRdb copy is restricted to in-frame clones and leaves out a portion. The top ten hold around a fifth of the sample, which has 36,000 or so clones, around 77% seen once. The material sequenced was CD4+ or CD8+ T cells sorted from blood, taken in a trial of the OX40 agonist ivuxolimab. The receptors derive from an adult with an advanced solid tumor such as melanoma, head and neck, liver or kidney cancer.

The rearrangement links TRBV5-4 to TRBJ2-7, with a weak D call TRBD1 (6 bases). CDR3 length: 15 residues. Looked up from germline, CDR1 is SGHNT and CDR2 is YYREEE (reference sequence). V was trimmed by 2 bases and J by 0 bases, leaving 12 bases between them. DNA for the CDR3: TGTGCCAGCAGCTTTCAGGGGTCGAGCTCCTACGAGCAGTACTTC. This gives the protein CASSFQGSSSYEQYF.

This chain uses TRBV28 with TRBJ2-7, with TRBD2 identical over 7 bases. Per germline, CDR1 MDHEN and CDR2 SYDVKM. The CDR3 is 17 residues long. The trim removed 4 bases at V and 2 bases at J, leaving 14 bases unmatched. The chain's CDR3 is CASSSRLRDYPTYEQYF. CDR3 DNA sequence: TGTGCCAGCAGTTCCCGCCTCCGGGACTACCCGACCTACGAGCAGTACTTC.

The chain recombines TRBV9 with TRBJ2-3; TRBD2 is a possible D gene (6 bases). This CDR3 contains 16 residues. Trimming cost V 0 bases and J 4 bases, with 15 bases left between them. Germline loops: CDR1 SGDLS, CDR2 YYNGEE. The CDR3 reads CASSVESWRDSDTQYF. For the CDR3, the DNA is TGTGCCAGCAGCGTAGAGTCGTGGAGGGATTCAGATACGCAGTATTTT.

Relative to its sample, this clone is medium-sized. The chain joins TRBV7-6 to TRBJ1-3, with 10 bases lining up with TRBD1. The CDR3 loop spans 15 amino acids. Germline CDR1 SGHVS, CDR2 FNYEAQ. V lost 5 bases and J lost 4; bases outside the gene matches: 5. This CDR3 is CASSPDRGSGNTIYF. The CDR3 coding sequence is TGTGCCAGCAGCCCGGACAGGGGGAGCGGAAACACCATATATTTT.

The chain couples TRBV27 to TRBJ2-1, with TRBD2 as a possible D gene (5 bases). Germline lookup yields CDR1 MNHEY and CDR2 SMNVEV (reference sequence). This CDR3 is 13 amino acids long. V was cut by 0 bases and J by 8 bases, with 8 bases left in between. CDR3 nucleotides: TGTGCCAGCAGTTTATCGAGGGTTCATGAGCAGTTCTTC. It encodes CASSLSRVHEQFF.

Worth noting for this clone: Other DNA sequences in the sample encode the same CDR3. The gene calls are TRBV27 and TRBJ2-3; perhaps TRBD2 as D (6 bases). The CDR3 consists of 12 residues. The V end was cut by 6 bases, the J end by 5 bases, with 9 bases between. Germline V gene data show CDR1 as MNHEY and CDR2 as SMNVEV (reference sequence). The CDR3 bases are TGTGCCAGCAGCCTGGGGGGAGATACGCAGTATTTT. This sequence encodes CASSLGGDTQYF.

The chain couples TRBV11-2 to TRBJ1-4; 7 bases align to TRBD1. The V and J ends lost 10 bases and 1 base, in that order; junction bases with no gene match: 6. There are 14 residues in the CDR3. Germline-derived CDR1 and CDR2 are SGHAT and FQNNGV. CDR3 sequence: CATRGYQTNEKLFF. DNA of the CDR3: TGTGCCACCAGGGGGTACCAAACTAATGAAAAACTGTTTTTT. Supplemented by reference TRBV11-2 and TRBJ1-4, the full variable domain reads EAGVAQSPRYKIIEKRQSVAFWCNPISGHATLYWYQQILGQGPKLLIQFQNNGVVDDSQLPKDRFSAERLKGVDSTLKIQPAKLEDSAVYLCATRGYQTNEKLFFGSGTQLSVL.